The T cell receptor beta chain described here comes from a study of T cell repertoires in cytomegalovirus infection. For the study at large: Public TCR beta signatures marked donors with CMV infection and the matching HLA.

Trimming stripped 2 bases from V and 5 bases from J, with 10 bases between. From germline, CDR1 is MNHNS and CDR2 SASEGT. The CDR3 sequence is 15 residues long. TCRdb redid the calling of the reads with MiXCR, one entry per CDR3 protein. The table shows around 180,000 distinct CDR3 sequences, with roughly 19% occurring only once. Input material: PBMCs. The V call is TRBV6-1, the J call TRBJ1-6; D is unresolved. The clonotype originates from a human donor in good health (CMV status not recorded). Some clones in this sample may be carry-over from other donors' samples. The CDR3 sequence: CASSELPENNSPLHF. The CDR3 DNA follows: TGTGCCAGCAGTGAATTACCAGAAAATAATTCACCCCTCCACTTT.